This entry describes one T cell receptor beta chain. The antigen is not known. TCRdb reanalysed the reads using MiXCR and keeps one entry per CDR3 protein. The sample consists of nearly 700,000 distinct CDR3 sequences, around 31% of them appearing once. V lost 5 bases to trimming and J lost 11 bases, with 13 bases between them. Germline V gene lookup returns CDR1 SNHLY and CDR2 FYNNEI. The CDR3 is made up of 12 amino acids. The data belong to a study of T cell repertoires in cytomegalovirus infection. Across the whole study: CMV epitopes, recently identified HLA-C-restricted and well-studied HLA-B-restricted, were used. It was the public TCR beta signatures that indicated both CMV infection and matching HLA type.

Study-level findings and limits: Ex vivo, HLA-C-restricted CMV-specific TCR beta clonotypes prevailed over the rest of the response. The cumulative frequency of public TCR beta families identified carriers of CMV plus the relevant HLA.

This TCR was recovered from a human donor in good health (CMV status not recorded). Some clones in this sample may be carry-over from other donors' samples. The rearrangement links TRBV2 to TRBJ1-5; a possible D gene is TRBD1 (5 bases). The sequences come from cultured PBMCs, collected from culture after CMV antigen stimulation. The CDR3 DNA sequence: TGTGCCAGCAGTCCAGGGATTCGAGCCCAGCATTTT. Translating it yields CASSPGIRAQHF.